This T cell receptor (beta chain) was obtained from a study of blood T cell repertoires in COVID-19 (dated by TCRdb to the early 2020s). Turning to the overall study: The collaborator samples originated in the United States, Italy and Spain and spanned the acute and convalescent phases of COVID-19. The material from the prospective study consisted of cDNA or gDNA derived from T cells, B-cell-depleted T cells, or PBMCs. Subjects who had been exposed to COVID-19, were actively infected with it, or had recovered from it provided the deeply sampled blood TCRbeta repertoires that made up the dataset. The repertoires were released in a freely available public database intended as a resource for research on the immune response to SARS-CoV-2. Samples came from the ongoing ImmuneRACE study (first 160 participants) plus 1,254 subjects from 6 global collaborators. Nearly every sample came with metadata listing a de-identified subject ID, COVID-19 status, age in years and sex. HLA class I and class II types, where available, came from metadata supplied by the sample provider rather than from assay-based typing.

Comment on this clone: Its antigen is unknown. Base-call qualities are not available, and no considerably larger clone is one nucleotide away.

Each collaborating institution followed its own protocols to collect whole blood in K2EDTA tubes. For TCRbeta analysis, collaborators shipped samples in one of three forms: frozen whole blood, isolated PBMCs, or DNA extracted from either of those sample types. General conclusions and limits of the study: The quantity of clinical and demographic metadata differed by source and by participant and was supplied without curation.

The immunoSEQ Assay, a bias-controlled multiplex PCR, was used to amplify TCRbeta CDR3 regions from genomic DNA. In the source study's methods: Nucleated cell counts per sample were estimated from amplification of reference gene primers within the assay. To quantify the absolute abundance of each unique TCRbeta CDR3 rearrangement, sequence reads were collapsed and filtered. Productive Simpson clonality was computed per sample as the square root of Simpson's diversity index over productive rearrangements. Entries here come from immuneACCESS through TCRdb and include only in-frame sequences with V and J called. Some clones fail to appear in such tables; in the studies checked, an unresolved V gene covers under half of the shortfall, and the cause of the remainder is unknown. D and trimming come from the DNA, and the V and J calls and clone size come from that table. The sample table holds about 250,000 clones, of which roughly 80% were seen once. The biggest ten clones account for 8.9% of the sample.

The CDR3 goes from the cysteine to the phenylalanine over 17 residues. Of all the DNA, just the CDR3 is kept, 51 bases in frame from base 1. The CDR1 and CDR2 encoded by the germline V gene are LGHNA and YNFKEQ. Trimming removed 0 bases from V and 0 bases from J, leaving 9 bases between the germline ends. The material sequenced was peripheral blood. The TCR comes from a man older than 75 with acute or convalescent COVID-19. Rearrangement joined TRBV4-2 to TRBJ1-6; the D segment cannot be called with confidence. The nucleotides are TGTGCCAGCAGCCAAGACCGCCAGAACTCCTATAATTCACCCCTCCACTTT. Its translation is CASSQDRQNSYNSPLHF.